This entry describes one T cell receptor beta chain. The antigen is undetermined. The sample belongs to a study of cytomegalovirus exposure and HLA in healthy donors. Study-wide results and caveats: Under 20,000 TCR beta sequences were associated with HLA alleles at 0.05 false discovery rate in a later analysis.

Germline CDR1 is MNHNY and CDR2 is SVGAGI (reference sequence). This CDR3 region has 13 residues. The V end lost 2 bases, the J end lost 2 bases, and 6 bases lay between the germline ends. It was with 60 Vbeta and 13 Jbeta primers that the PCR ran. The method was immunoSEQ multiplex PCR; TCRdb's version includes in-frame clones alone and lacks a portion of them. The table records over 150,000 clones, 84% of them present only once. This TCR was recovered from a girl aged 10 to 17 in good health and CMV-seropositive. Source material: PBMCs. This rearrangement joins TRBV6-6 to TRBJ1-1, with D unresolved. Here the CDR3 DNA reads TGTGCCAGCAGTTACGAGGGAAACACTGAAGCTTTCTTT. Protein: CASSYEGNTEAFF.